This note documents a single T cell receptor (beta chain) sequence. The antigen remains undetermined. The data stem from a study of CD8 T cell repertoires and HIV-1 epitope variants. Study as a whole: Separate wells received one of Twenty-five Gag or Nef variant peptides. Epitopes were three Gag families plus Nef HW9 and YT9.

This CDR3 is built from 14 residues. V dropped 3 bases and J dropped 1; count of bases not matched to a gene: 2. The germline V gene encodes CDR1 SGHNT and CDR2 YENEEA. Method: immunoSEQ multiplex PCR; TCRdb's copy keeps in-frame clones and lacks some. The sample lists 4,000 to 6,000 clones, roughly 65% seen once, with 40% to 45% in the top ten. This TCR derives from a male donor with HIV. This chain joins TRBV11-3 and TRBJ2-5; 7 bases are a match to TRBD1. Material: cultured CD8+ T cells derived from PBMCs. CDR3 nucleotides: TGTGCCAGCAGCTTGGACAGGTCCCAAGAGACCCAGTACTTC. Its protein is CASSLDRSQETQYF. Full variable domain (missing parts from reference TRBV11-3 and TRBJ2-5): EAGVVQSPRYKIIEKKQPVAFWCNPISGHNTLYWYLQNLGQGPELLIRYENEEAVDDSQLPKDRFSAERLKGVDSTLKIQPAELGDSAVYLCASSLDRSQETQYFGPGTRLLVL.